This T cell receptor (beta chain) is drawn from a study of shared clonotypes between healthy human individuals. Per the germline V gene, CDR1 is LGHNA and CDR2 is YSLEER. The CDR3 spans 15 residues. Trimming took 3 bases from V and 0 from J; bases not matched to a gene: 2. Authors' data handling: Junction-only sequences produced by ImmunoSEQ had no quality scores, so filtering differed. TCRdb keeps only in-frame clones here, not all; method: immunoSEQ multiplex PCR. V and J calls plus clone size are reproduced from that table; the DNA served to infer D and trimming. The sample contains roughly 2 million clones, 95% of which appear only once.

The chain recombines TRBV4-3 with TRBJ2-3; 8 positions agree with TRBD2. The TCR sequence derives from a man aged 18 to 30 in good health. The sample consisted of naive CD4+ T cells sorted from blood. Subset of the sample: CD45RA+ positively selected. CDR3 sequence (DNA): TGCGCCAGCAGCCAGCGGGGGGATAGCACAGATACGCAGTATTTT. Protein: CASSQRGDSTDTQYF.